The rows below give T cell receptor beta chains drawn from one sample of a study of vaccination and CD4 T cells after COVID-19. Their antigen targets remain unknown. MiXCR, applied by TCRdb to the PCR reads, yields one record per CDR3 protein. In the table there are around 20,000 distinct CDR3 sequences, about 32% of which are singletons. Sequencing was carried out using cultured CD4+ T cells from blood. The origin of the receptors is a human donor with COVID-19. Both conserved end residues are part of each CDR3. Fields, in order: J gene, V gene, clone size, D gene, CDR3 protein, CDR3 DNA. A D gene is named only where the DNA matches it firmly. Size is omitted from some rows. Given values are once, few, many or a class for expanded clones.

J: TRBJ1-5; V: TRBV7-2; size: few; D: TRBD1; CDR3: CASSQTGAGNQPQHF; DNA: TGTGCCAGCAGCCAGACAGGGGCCGGGAATCAGCCCCAGCATTTT
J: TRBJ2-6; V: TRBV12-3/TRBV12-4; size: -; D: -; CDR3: CASRQSSGANVLTF; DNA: TGTGCCAGCAGGCAGAGCTCCGGGGCCAACGTCCTGACTTTC
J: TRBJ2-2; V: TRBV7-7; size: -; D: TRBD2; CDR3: CAAASGSTGELFF; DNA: TGTGCTGCGGCGAGCGGGAGCACCGGGGAGCTGTTTTTT
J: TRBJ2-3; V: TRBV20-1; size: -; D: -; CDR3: CSARGFRQGTDTQYF; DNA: TGCAGTGCTAGGGGCTTTCGACAGGGCACAGATACGCAGTATTTT
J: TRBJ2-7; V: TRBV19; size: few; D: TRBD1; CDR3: CASSIIGTGGTHEQYF; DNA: TGTGCCAGTAGTATCATCGGGACAGGGGGCACCCACGAGCAGTACTTC
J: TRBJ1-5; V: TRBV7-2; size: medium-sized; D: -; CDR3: CASSQRRGGAQHF; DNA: TGTGCCAGCAGCCAAAGGCGCGGGGGAGCCCAGCATTTT
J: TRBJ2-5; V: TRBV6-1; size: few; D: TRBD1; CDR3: CASRGTGGLKTQYF; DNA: TGTGCCAGCAGAGGGACAGGGGGCTTGAAGACCCAGTACTTC
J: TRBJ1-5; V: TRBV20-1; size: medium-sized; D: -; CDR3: CSARDGVGESGNQPQHF; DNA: TGCAGTGCTAGAGATGGGGTTGGAGAGTCGGGCAATCAGCCCCAGCATTTT
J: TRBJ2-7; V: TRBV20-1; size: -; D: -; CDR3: CSARGGMGLRHYEQYF; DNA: TGCAGTGCTAGGGGTGGGATGGGACTCCGACACTACGAGCAGTACTTC
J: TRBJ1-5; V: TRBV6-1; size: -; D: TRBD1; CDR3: CASSEGQGGSNQPQHF; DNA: TGTGCCAGCAGTGAAGGACAGGGGGGAAGCAATCAGCCCCAGCATTTT
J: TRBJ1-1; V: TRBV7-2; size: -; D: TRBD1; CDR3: CASSLREGAEAFF; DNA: TGTGCCAGCAGCCTACGGGAGGGGGCGGAAGCTTTCTTT
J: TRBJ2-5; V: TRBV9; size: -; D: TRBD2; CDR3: CASSVATTSGGAMWETQYF; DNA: TGTGCCAGCAGCGTAGCTACCACTAGCGGGGGGGCGATGTGGGAGACCCAGTACTTC
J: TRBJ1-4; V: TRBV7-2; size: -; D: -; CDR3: CASSFYSEKLFF; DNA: TGTGCCAGCAGCTTTTACAGTGAAAAACTGTTTTTT
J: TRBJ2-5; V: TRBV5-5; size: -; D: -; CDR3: CASSLLQGKETQYF; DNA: TGTGCCAGCAGCTTGCTACAGGGTAAAGAGACCCAGTACTTC
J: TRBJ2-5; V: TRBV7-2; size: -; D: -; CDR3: CASSLVWGGGGLYQETQYF; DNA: TGTGCCAGCAGCTTAGTTTGGGGAGGGGGGGGTCTGTACCAAGAGACCCAGTACTTC
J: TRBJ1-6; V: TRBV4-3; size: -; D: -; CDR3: CASSQGTGTLVPLHF; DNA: TGCGCCAGCAGCCAGGGAACAGGTACCCTTGTGCCCCTCCACTTT
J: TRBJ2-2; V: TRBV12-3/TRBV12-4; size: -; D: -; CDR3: CASSLGGGRNTGELFF; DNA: TGTGCCAGCAGTTTAGGGGGGGGCCGGAACACCGGGGAGCTGTTTTTT
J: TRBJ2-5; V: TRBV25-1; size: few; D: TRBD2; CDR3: CASSLAGYTGETQYF; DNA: TGTGCCAGCAGTCTAGCGGGGTATACAGGAGAGACCCAGTACTTC
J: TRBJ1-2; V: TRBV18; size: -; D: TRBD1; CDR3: CASSPTGEAYGYTF; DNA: TGTGCCAGCTCACCTACAGGGGAAGCCTATGGCTACACCTTC
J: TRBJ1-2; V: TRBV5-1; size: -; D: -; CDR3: CASSLEAAYGYTF; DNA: TGCGCCAGCAGCTTGGAGGCAGCCTATGGCTACACCTTC
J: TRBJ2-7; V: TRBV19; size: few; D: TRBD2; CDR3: CASSAGGASGVGREQYF; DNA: TGTGCCAGTAGTGCCGGAGGGGCTAGCGGGGTTGGGAGGGAGCAGTACTTC
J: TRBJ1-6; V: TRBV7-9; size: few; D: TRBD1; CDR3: CASSRTTGGDSNSPLHF; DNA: TGTGCCAGCAGCCGAACGACAGGGGGCGATTCTAATTCACCCCTCCACTTT
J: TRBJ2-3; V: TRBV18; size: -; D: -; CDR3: CASSRDRATRTTDTQYF; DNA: TGTGCCAGCTCAAGAGACAGGGCGACTAGAACCACAGATACGCAGTATTTT
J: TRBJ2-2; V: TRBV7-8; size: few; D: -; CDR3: CASSLDTGELFF; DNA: TGTGCCAGCAGCTTGGACACCGGGGAGCTGTTTTTT
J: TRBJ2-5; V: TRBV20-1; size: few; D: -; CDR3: CSAPQGGQETQYF; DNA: TGCAGTGCTCCCCAAGGGGGACAAGAGACCCAGTACTTC
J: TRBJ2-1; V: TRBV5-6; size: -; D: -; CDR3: CASSFTGNRTVYSYNEQFF; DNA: TGTGCCAGCAGCTTCACAGGGAATAGGACCGTTTACTCCTACAATGAGCAGTTCTTC
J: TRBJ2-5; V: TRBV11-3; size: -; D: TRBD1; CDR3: CASSWRRTGSGLGETQYF; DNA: TGTGCCAGCAGCTGGCGGCGGACAGGGTCAGGGTTGGGGGAGACCCAGTACTTC
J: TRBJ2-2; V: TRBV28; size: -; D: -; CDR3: CASSLSQVAGELFF; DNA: TGTGCCAGCAGTTTATCCCAGGTCGCCGGGGAGCTGTTTTTT
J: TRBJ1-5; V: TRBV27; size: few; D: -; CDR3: CASSFQGSSNQPQHF; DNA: TGTGCCAGCAGTTTCCAGGGGTCTAGCAATCAGCCCCAGCATTTT
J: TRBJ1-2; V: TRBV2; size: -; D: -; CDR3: CASNKDRLSYGYTF; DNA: TGTGCCAGCAATAAAGACAGGTTGAGCTATGGCTACACCTTC
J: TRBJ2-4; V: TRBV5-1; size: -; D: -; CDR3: CASSGGTAKNIQYF; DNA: TGCGCCAGCAGCGGCGGGACAGCAAAAAACATTCAGTACTTC
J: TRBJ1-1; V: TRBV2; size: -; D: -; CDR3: CASSGGSWNTEAFF; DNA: TGTGCCAGCTCTGGGGGCAGCTGGAACACTGAAGCTTTCTTT